Each of the 9 T cell receptor beta chains below was sequenced from the same sample in a study of blood T cell repertoires in COVID-19. Repertoires were generated with immunoSEQ multiplex PCR, while TCRdb's copy carries only in-frame clones and drops some. The table lists about 230,000 clones, under 90% of them singletons. Sequencing was performed on peripheral blood. These receptors all come from a man in his fifties with COVID-19, enrolled during active disease.

The rearrangement uses TRBV6-5 and TRBJ1-6, with a possible D match to TRBD1 (6 bases). The ends were cut back, 7 bases at V and 10 bases at J, with 17 bases in the middle. The CDR3 length is 14 residues. Germline assignment: CDR1 MNHEY and CDR2 SVGAGI. CDR3: CASTKGGGTSPLHF. The CDR3 DNA is TGTGCCAGCACCAAAGGGGGGGGGACGTCACCCCTCCACTTT.

The V call is TRBV29-1, the J call TRBJ2-1, with 7 bases fitting TRBD1. From germline, CDR1 is SQVTM and CDR2 ANQGSEA. Germline trimming cut 1 base from V and 0 bases from J; bases unmatched to any gene: 3. The CDR3 sequence is 15 residues long. CDR3 bases: TGCAGCGTTGAAGGTGGACAGGTCTCCTACAATGAGCAGTTCTTC. It specifies CSVEGGQVSYNEQFF.

The chain is built from TRBV6-5 and TRBJ1-6; a possible D gene is TRBD1 (5 bases). The germline CDR1 and CDR2 sequences are MNHEY and SVGAGI. This CDR3 region has 16 residues. Trimming left V 4 bases short and J 6 bases short, with 16 bases between. The CDR3 is CASSSPLGQPNSPLHF. The CDR3 region has the DNA TGTGCCAGCAGTTCGCCCCTGGGGCAGCCTAATTCACCCCTCCACTTT.

The chain is built from TRBV5-4 and TRBJ2-7; D gene unclear. Per germline, CDR1 SGHNT and CDR2 YYREEE (reference sequence). V lost 2 bases and J 1 base, leaving 7 bases between the germline ends. This CDR3 spans 13 amino acids. DNA for the CDR3: TGTGCCAGCAGCTTTTCGCGATCCTACGAGCAGTACTTC. It yields the protein CASSFSRSYEQYF.

The CDR3 is CASSPSGTGVTEAFF. The CDR3 DNA is TGTGCCAGCAGCCCATCGGGGACAGGGGTTACTGAAGCTTTCTTT. The chain employs TRBV9 and TRBJ1-1; TRBD1 matches at 10 bases. The CDR3 runs 15 residues. J lost 5 bases, V lost 4 bases, and 8 bases had no gene match. Germline-derived CDR1 and CDR2 are SGDLS and YYNGEE.

The chain combines TRBV19 with TRBJ1-2; TRBD1 is a possible D gene (5 bases). This CDR3 is built from 17 residues. The germline V gene has CDR1 LNHDA and CDR2 SQIVND (reference sequence). Trimming removed 4 bases at V and 2 bases at J, with 20 bases between. CDR3 in amino acids: CASSTDSGGLGNYGYTF. DNA for the CDR3: TGTGCCAGTAGTACCGACAGCGGAGGGTTGGGGAACTATGGCTACACCTTC.

This clone was picked up a small number of times. This chain connects TRBV19 to TRBJ2-3; 10 bases fit TRBD2. CDR3 size: 16 residues. The V gene end was trimmed by 6 bases and the J gene end by 8 bases; junction bases not matched to a gene: 14. Germline-derived CDR1 and CDR2 are LNHDA and SQIVND (reference sequence). Here the CDR3 DNA reads TGTGCCAGTAGGAAGGGCACTAGCGGGGCCCCGGGTACGCAGTATTTT. It translates to CASRKGTSGAPGTQYF.

Worth noting for this clone: Other DNA sequences in the same sample also yield this CDR3. This chain connects TRBV6-5 to TRBJ2-7; D gene uncertain. The germline gives CDR1 MNHEY, CDR2 SVGAGI. This CDR3 region has 10 residues. V gave up 5 bases and J gave up 3 bases, with 2 bases separating them. The CDR3 spells CASSHYEQYF. CDR3 nucleotide sequence: TGTGCCAGCAGTCACTACGAGCAGTACTTC.

V gene TRBV7-6 combines with J gene TRBJ2-5, with a tentative D call TRBD2 (6 bases). The CDR3 runs to 15 residues. Trimming took off 2 bases at V and 5 bases at J, with 15 bases between the two ends. Per the germline V gene, CDR1 is SGHVS and CDR2 is FNYEAQ. CDR3 coding DNA: TGTGCCAGCAGCTTATCCCCCCTAGCGTTGGAGACCCAGTACTTC. Translated, it gives CASSLSPLALETQYF.